This is a list of T cell receptor beta chains from one sample in a study of OX40 agonist ivuxolimab in advanced cancers. The assay was immunoSEQ multiplex PCR, and TCRdb's table has in-frame clones only and misses some. Among approximately 44,000 clones listed, 80% were seen once. The source material was CD4+ or CD8+ T cells sorted from blood, sampled in a trial of the OX40 agonist ivuxolimab. The source is an adult with an advanced solid tumor such as melanoma, head and neck, liver or kidney cancer. Each CDR3 is given with its conserved first and last residue. Fields, in order: V gene, clone size, J gene, D gene, CDR3 DNA, CDR3 protein. A D gene is named only where the DNA matches it firmly. A clone size is listed for some rows: how often the clone was seen (once, few, many), or a class if it is expanded.

TRBV7-6	.	TRBJ1-2	TRBD1	TGTGCCAGCAGCTCTCCTTACTCCGACAGGGGAGGGCATGGCTACACCTTC	CASSSPYSDRGGHGYTF
TRBV27	.	TRBJ2-1	TRBD2	TGTGCCAGCAGAGAGCGGGAGGCTAAGCAGTTCTTC	CASREREAKQFF
TRBV5-6	.	TRBJ2-3	TRBD2	TGTGCCAGCAGCTTGAGAGGACTAGCGGGATTCGGCACAGATACGCAGTATTTT	CASSLRGLAGFGTDTQYF
TRBV7-9	few	TRBJ2-3	.	TGTGCCAGCAGCTTGGGGTCGCAGGGATCCACAGATACGCAGTATTTT	CASSLGSQGSTDTQYF
TRBV9	.	TRBJ2-4	TRBD1	TGTGCCAGCAGCCTGGGACAGGGGAGGGGCATTCAGTACTTC	CASSLGQGRGIQYF
TRBV6-4	.	TRBJ1-4	.	TGTGCCAGCAGTGACCAATGGGGGAGGGTACGGAGAAGAGCAACTAATGAAAAACTGTTTTTT	CASSDQWGRVRRRATNEKLFF
TRBV18	.	TRBJ2-1	.	TGTGCCAGCTCACGTCCCGGTAGCTCCTACAATGAGCAGTTCTTC	CASSRPGSSYNEQFF
TRBV28	.	TRBJ2-2	TRBD1	TGTGCCAGCACCTTCTCGGACAGGTTGAACACCGGGGAGCTGTTTTTT	CASTFSDRLNTGELFF
TRBV27	few	TRBJ2-7	.	TGTGCCAGCAGTTTGGCCAGGACCTACGAGCAGTACTTC	CASSLARTYEQYF
TRBV18	.	TRBJ2-1	.	TGTGCCAGCTCACCACGGACGGAGGGGGACAATGAGCAGTTCTTC	CASSPRTEGDNEQFF
TRBV6-1	.	TRBJ2-7	TRBD1	TGTGCCAGCAGGACCGGGGACAGGGCCTCCTACGAGCAGTACTTC	CASRTGDRASYEQYF
TRBV2	.	TRBJ1-5	.	TGTGCCAGCAGTCCGGGGCTTAGCAATCAGCCCCAGCATTTT	CASSPGLSNQPQHF
TRBV6-5	.	TRBJ1-2	.	TGTGCCAGCAGTTTTAAGGGGGTAGGGGGGGCAGGCGGCTACACCTTC	CASSFKGVGGAGGYTF
TRBV11-2	.	TRBJ1-1	.	TGTGCCAGCAGCATCGGTTTGGGGAACACTGAAGCTTTCTTT	CASSIGLGNTEAFF
TRBV7-2	.	TRBJ2-2	.	TGTGCCAGCAGCTTGGACACCGGGGAGCTGTTTTTT	CASSLDTGELFF
TRBV28	.	TRBJ2-7	TRBD2	TGTGCCAGCAGTATAGGAGCGGGGGGCCCATACGAGCAGTACTTC	CASSIGAGGPYEQYF
TRBV27	.	TRBJ2-3	TRBD2	TGTGCCAGCAGTTTAAGCGGGGGCGCAGATACGCAGTATTTT	CASSLSGGADTQYF
TRBV28	.	TRBJ2-7	TRBD2	TGTGCCAGCAGCCCCCCCGCGACTAGCGGGAGGTCCTACGAGCAGTACTTC	CASSPPATSGRSYEQYF
TRBV6-1	.	TRBJ1-2	TRBD1	TGTGCCAGCAGTGGAGGGGGACAGATTTATGGCTACACCTTC	CASSGGGQIYGYTF
TRBV7-2	few	TRBJ2-7	TRBD2	TGTGCCAGCAGCCCAGTGGGCGGGAGGGCCTGGTACGAGCAGTACTTC	CASSPVGGRAWYEQYF
TRBV19	once	TRBJ2-1	.	TGTGCCAGTAGTATAATGGGGGGCCCGCAGTTCTTC	CASSIMGGPQFF
TRBV7-2	.	TRBJ2-7	.	TGTGCCAGCAGCTTGCGGACAGTCTCCTACGAGCAGTACTTC	CASSLRTVSYEQYF
TRBV9	.	TRBJ2-7	.	TGTGCCAGCAGCCCCCTCAAGGGAGAGCAGTACTTC	CASSPLKGEQYF
TRBV10-2	.	TRBJ2-1	.	TGCGCCAGCAGTTGGGGCTACAATGAGCAGTTCTTC	CASSWGYNEQFF
TRBV15	.	TRBJ2-5	TRBD1	TGTGCCACCAGCGACCGGGACAGGGGAATCCCCGGGAAGACCCAGTACTTC	CATSDRDRGIPGKTQYF
TRBV19	.	TRBJ2-5	.	TGTGCCAGTAGTATCCAGGGAGTCGGAGAGACCCAGTACTTC	CASSIQGVGETQYF
TRBV27	.	TRBJ2-1	TRBD1	TGTGCCAGCAGTTTATACAGGGGGCGCGTTAATGAGCAGTTCTTC	CASSLYRGRVNEQFF
TRBV7-9	.	TRBJ1-1	.	TGTGCCAGCAGCTCAGGGCACAGGTTGAACACTGAAGCTTTCTTT	CASSSGHRLNTEAFF
TRBV4-2	.	TRBJ2-7	TRBD2	TGTGCCAGCAGCCAAGATCCGGGGACTATGGACGAGCAGTACTTC	CASSQDPGTMDEQYF
TRBV18	.	TRBJ2-5	.	TGTGCCAGCTCGTCCGAAGAGACCCAGTACTTC	CASSSEETQYF
TRBV5-3	once	TRBJ1-2	.	TGTGCCAGCAGCCGCCCGGGACTTGGTGGCTACACCTTC	CASSRPGLGGYTF
TRBV28	.	TRBJ1-5	.	TGTGCCAGCAGCCGAATCGGAGGGGGCAATCAGCCCCAGCATTTT	CASSRIGGGNQPQHF
TRBV6-5	.	TRBJ1-2	.	TGTGCCAGCAGTTACTCCTCGGGGCAGGGCTACACCTTC	CASSYSSGQGYTF
TRBV6-5	.	TRBJ1-2	.	TGTGCCAGCAGTTACTCATGGGGGGCTAGTGGCTACACCTTC	CASSYSWGASGYTF
TRBV9	few	TRBJ1-1	.	TGTGCCAGCAGCCCTCGAAGGGCCCACACTGAAGCTTTCTTT	CASSPRRAHTEAFF
TRBV18	.	TRBJ2-4	.	TGTGCCAGCTCCCTCACCCAAGGGGGATTCGACAAAAACATTCAGTACTTC	CASSLTQGGFDKNIQYF
TRBV18	.	TRBJ2-2	.	TGTGCCAGCTCACCACCGGCGAGCTCGACCGGGGAGCTGTTTTTT	CASSPPASSTGELFF
TRBV5-1	few	TRBJ2-2	.	TGCGCCAGCAGCCTGGACATCCCTGGGACCGGGGAGCTGTTTTTT	CASSLDIPGTGELFF
TRBV28	.	TRBJ2-1	.	TGTGCCAGCAGTTATGCCAATGAGCAGTTCTTC	CASSYANEQFF
TRBV19	.	TRBJ1-5	TRBD1	TGTGCCAGTAGTAGAAAGACAGGGGGCAATCAGCCCCAGCATTTT	CASSRKTGGNQPQHF
TRBV19	.	TRBJ1-1	TRBD1	TGTGCCAGTAGTATGGGACAGACTCAGAACACTGAAGCTTTCTTT	CASSMGQTQNTEAFF
TRBV29-1	.	TRBJ2-7	.	TGCAGCGTAGCAGGGGGGCAAGGAGGGCACGGCTACGAGCAGTACTTC	CSVAGGQGGHGYEQYF
TRBV5-1	.	TRBJ2-1	.	TGCGCCAGCAGCTTGCGGCAGAGCTCCTACAATGAGCAGTTCTTC	CASSLRQSSYNEQFF
TRBV6-6	.	TRBJ1-1	.	TGTGCCAGCACCCTAGGACAGACTGAAGCTTTCTTT	CASTLGQTEAFF
TRBV25-1	.	TRBJ2-5	.	TGTGCCAGCAGACACCTTGGTAGCGAGACCCAGTACTTC	CASRHLGSETQYF
TRBV10-1	.	TRBJ1-4	.	TGCGCCAGCAGTGACGGGGGCACTAATGAAAAACTGTTTTTT	CASSDGGTNEKLFF
TRBV30	.	TRBJ1-1	TRBD1	TGTGCCTGCTCCGGGACAGGGGGCGTCACTGAAGCTTTCTTT	CACSGTGGVTEAFF
TRBV28	few	TRBJ2-2	.	TGTGCCAGCAGTGTGGCGAGGGCCCGGGACACCGGGGAGCTGTTTTTT	CASSVARARDTGELFF